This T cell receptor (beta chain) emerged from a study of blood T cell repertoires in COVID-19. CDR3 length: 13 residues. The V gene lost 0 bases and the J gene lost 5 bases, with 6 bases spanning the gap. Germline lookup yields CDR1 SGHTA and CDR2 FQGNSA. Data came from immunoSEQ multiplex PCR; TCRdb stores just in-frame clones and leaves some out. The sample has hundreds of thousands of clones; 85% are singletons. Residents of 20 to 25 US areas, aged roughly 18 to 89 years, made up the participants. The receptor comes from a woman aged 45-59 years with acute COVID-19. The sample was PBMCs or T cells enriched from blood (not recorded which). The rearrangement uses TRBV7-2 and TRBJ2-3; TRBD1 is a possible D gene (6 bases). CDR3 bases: TGTGCCAGCAGCTTAGCACAGGGAGATACGCAGTATTTT. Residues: CASSLAQGDTQYF.